These 7 T cell receptor beta chains were all obtained from the same sample, sequenced in a study of T cell changes during pregnancy in multiple sclerosis. Sequencing used immunoSEQ multiplex PCR; TCRdb keeps in-frame clones, though not all of them. The sample records approximately 48,000 clones, roughly nine tenths being singletons. Sequences were derived from CD4+ T cells from peripheral blood mononuclear cells, sampled after pregnancy. These receptors all stem from a female donor with multiple sclerosis, enrolled in a pregnancy study.

V usage is TRBV6-1 and J usage is TRBJ2-1, with 14 positions matching TRBD2. Germline CDR1 MNHNS, CDR2 SASEGT. V was clipped by 6 bases and J by 7 bases; unmatched bases: 5. The CDR3 runs 15 residues. Here the CDR3 DNA reads TGTGCCAGCAGCACGGGACTAGCGGGAGTGAATGAGCAGTTCTTC. This encodes CASSTGLAGVNEQFF.

This chain joins TRBV5-1 and TRBJ2-2; 9 bases are shared with TRBD1. With V trimmed by 0 bases and J by 4 bases, 1 base remained unmatched. The CDR3 is 15 residues long. CDR1 is SGHRS, CDR2 YFSETQ, per germline. DNA for the CDR3: TGCGCCAGCAGCTTGGGACAGGGGGGCACCGGGGAGCTGTTTTTT. Residues: CASSLGQGGTGELFF.

The chain joins TRBV6-5 to TRBJ2-7; 9 bases are shared with TRBD1. CDR3 length: 14 residues. CDR1 and CDR2 from the germline V gene are MNHEY and SVGAGI. Trimming cost V 4 bases and J 3 bases; bases outside gene matches: 4. This CDR3 reads CASSWETGGYEQYF. The DNA of the CDR3 is TGTGCCAGCAGTTGGGAGACAGGGGGCTACGAGCAGTACTTC.

The chain employs TRBV27 and TRBJ2-1; a possible D gene is TRBD1 (5 bases). This CDR3 comprises 16 residues. Per the germline V gene, CDR1 is MNHEY and CDR2 is SMNVEV (reference sequence). V lost 3 bases to trimming and J lost 3 bases, with 15 bases between them. In nucleotides, the CDR3 is TGTGCCAGCAGTTTTATTGCCAGGGCGAACTACAATGAGCAGTTCTTC. It encodes CASSFIARANYNEQFF.

The genes are TRBV29-1 and TRBJ2-1; 9 positions match TRBD1. Germline V gene lookup returns CDR1 SQVTM and CDR2 ANQGSEA. This CDR3 contains 14 residues. J lost 3 bases, V lost 6 bases, and 6 bases had no gene match. The CDR3 region is CSVTGTGLYNEQFF. Written as DNA, the CDR3 is TGCAGCGTGACCGGGACAGGGCTCTACAATGAGCAGTTCTTC.

This clone was detected a few times. The chain recombines TRBV5-4 with TRBJ2-3; perhaps TRBD2 as D (5 bases). The length of the CDR3 is 14 residues. Deletions cut 3 bases from V and 8 bases from J, with 16 bases between. In germline, CDR1 is SGHNT, CDR2 YYREEE (reference sequence). CDR3: CASSSRTQHLTQYF. The CDR3 DNA sequence: TGTGCCAGCAGCTCAAGGACTCAGCACCTTACGCAGTATTTT.

For the CDR3, the DNA is TGTGCCACCCTCGACAGGTTTAGCTCTGGAAACACCATATATTTT. Residues: CATLDRFSSGNTIYF. The gene calls are TRBV6-5 and TRBJ1-3; a possible D gene is TRBD1 (6 bases). The CDR3 is 15 amino acids. The germline CDR1 and CDR2 sequences are MNHEY and SVGAGI. Deletions cut 10 bases from V and 0 bases from J, with 16 bases between.